The next 17 T cell receptor beta chains were all read from a single sample in a study of T cells in Graves' hyperthyroidism and ophthalmopathy (dated by TCRdb to between 2018 and 2021). The receptor library was made with multiplex PCR. The instrument was an Illumina HiSeq 2000. Amplification of TCR beta CDR3 regions was carried out from RNA transcripts. The first round of RT-PCR for the TCR CDR3 was performed with the HTBI primer set and the Qiagen OneStep RT-PCR kit. Starting from the raw public reads, TCRdb applied fastp trimming at Q25, assembled clones with MiXCR and retained in-frame beta chains. Rows are combined by CDR3 protein, so each entry shows the most common genes and DNA. The sample table records some 550,000 distinct CDR3 sequences; around 20% of these occur just once. The ten largest account for more than 20% of the sample. The sample was blood. Receptors originate from a young man with Graves' hyperthyroidism.

This clonotype showed up many times. V is TRBV6-1 and J is TRBJ1-1; D ambiguous. CDR3 size: 13 residues. The germline V and J ends were trimmed by 6 bases and 7 bases, with 15 bases remaining between them. CDR1 MNHNS and CDR2 SASEGT come from the germline V gene. Here the CDR3 reads CASRRGRYGEAFF. In DNA, the CDR3 is TGTGCCAGCAGACGGGGAAGGTACGGTGAAGCTTTCTTT.

This clonotype has ten or more counts. V is TRBV12-3 or TRBV12-4 and J is TRBJ1-5; unclear D gene. The germline V and J ends were trimmed by 3 bases and 9 bases, with 15 bases remaining between them. CDR3 length: 14 amino acids. The DNA of the CDR3 is TGTGCCAGCAGTTTGGCGTCGGCAGGCGGGCCCCAGCATTTT. This gives the protein CASSLASAGGPQHF.

Written as DNA, the CDR3 is TGTGCCAGCAGCACCCGACAGGGGGGTTACGAGCAGTACTTC. Its translation: CASSTRQGGYEQYF. This chain uses TRBV7-9 with TRBJ2-7; 9 bases agree with TRBD1. Germline V lookup: CDR1 SEHNR, CDR2 FQNEAQ (reference sequence). The ends lost 5 bases at V and 4 bases at J; junction bases unmatched: 6. The CDR3 is 14 amino acids.

This clonotype was seen many times. The chain employs TRBV28 and TRBJ1-2; 9 nucleotides match TRBD1. Germline V gene lookup returns CDR1 MDHEN and CDR2 SYDVKM. The trim removed 5 bases at V and 7 bases at J, leaving 5 bases unmatched. This CDR3 is 13 amino acids long. This chain's CDR3 is CASSHRGRGGYTF. In nucleotides, the CDR3 is TGTGCCAGCAGTCACAGGGGGCGGGGTGGCTACACCTTC.

This chain joins TRBV7-9 and TRBJ1-1, with D uncertain. Germline CDR1 reads SEHNR; CDR2 reads FQNEAQ (reference sequence). Between the trimmed V and J ends, which lost 3 bases and 11 bases, there was a span of 19 bases. CDR3 size: 14 residues. CDR3 residues: CASSFSVAGDGAFF. CDR3 nucleotide sequence: TGTGCCAGCAGCTTTTCGGTGGCCGGCGATGGGGCTTTCTTT.

The table lists this clonotype with many counts. DNA of the CDR3: TGCGCCAGCAGCTTGGCGGGGGATGGCTACGAGCAGTACTTC. It translates to CASSLAGDGYEQYF. The chain carries TRBV5-1 and TRBJ2-7; a possible D gene is TRBD2 (6 bases). The germline V and J ends were trimmed by 0 bases and 3 bases, with 10 bases remaining between them. The CDR3 has 14 amino acids. Germline V gives CDR1 SGHRS, CDR2 YFSETQ.

This clonotype was seen at least ten times. The chain recombines TRBV7-2 with TRBJ1-1; possibly TRBD1 for D (6 bases). Germline-derived CDR1 and CDR2 are SGHTA and FQGNSA. Trimming took 5 bases from V and 4 from J, leaving 14 bases between them. The CDR3 loop spans 14 amino acids. In DNA, the CDR3 is TGTGCCAGCAGCGCTCACAGGGAGGGCACTGAAGCTTTCTTT. It codes for CASSAHREGTEAFF.

The chain combines TRBV2 with TRBJ2-7; D remains unclear. Germline loops: CDR1 SNHLY, CDR2 FYNNEI. Trimming took 4 bases from V and 6 from J, leaving 19 bases between them. The CDR3 runs to 15 residues. This CDR3 is CASSVIDTGWGEQYF. CDR3 sequence (DNA): TGTGCCAGCAGTGTGATCGATACGGGTTGGGGCGAGCAGTACTTC.

This clonotype has just one count. Germline and junction disagree at one end, which may indicate a read error. The chain uses TRBV11-2 and TRBJ1-3; TRBD1 is a possible D gene (6 bases). The CDR3 is made up of 17 amino acids. The V gene's germline CDR1 is SGHAT and CDR2 FQNNGV. CDR3 nucleotides: TGTGCCAGCAGCCCGATTCGGGGGCTTAGCTCTGGAAGCACCATATATTTT. It specifies CASSPIRGLSSGSTIYF.

This clonotype showed up many times. This sequence joins TRBV6-5 and TRBJ2-7; D possibly corresponds to TRBD1 (6 bases). Trimming removed 5 bases at V and 1 base at J, with 12 bases between. This CDR3 is built from 14 residues. The germline CDR1 and CDR2 sequences are MNHEY and SVGAGI. The DNA of the CDR3 is TGTGCCAGCAGTAGGGCAGGGGAATCCTACGAGCAGTACTTC. Residues: CASSRAGESYEQYF.

This clonotype was detected many times. The chain has TRBV5-6 and TRBJ1-1, with 9 bases that match TRBD1. The germline V gene has CDR1 SGHDT and CDR2 YYEEEE. The CDR3 has 14 amino acids. V trimming: 5 bases; J trimming: 5 bases; junction bases outside the gene matches: 7. The CDR3: CASRRQGGRTEAFF. For the CDR3, the DNA is TGTGCCAGCAGACGACAGGGGGGAAGGACTGAAGCTTTCTTT.

This clonotype turned up a few times. The V and J genes are TRBV18 and TRBJ2-2; D perhaps matches TRBD1 (5 bases). Germline CDR1 reads KGHSH; CDR2 reads LQKENI. The CDR3 runs 14 residues. V was shortened by 8 bases and J by 0 bases, with 10 bases between the two germline ends. The CDR3 reads CASGAQANTGELFF. As DNA, the CDR3 is TGTGCCAGCGGGGCCCAGGCGAACACCGGGGAGCTGTTTTTT.

The chain couples TRBV11-2 to TRBJ2-2; D possibly matches TRBD1 or TRBD2 (6 bases each). V was clipped by 2 bases and J by 2 bases, with 12 bases between them. The germline gives CDR1 SGHAT, CDR2 FQNNGV. The CDR3 has 16 residues. The CDR3 DNA sequence: TGTGCCAGCAGCTTATGGGGGGCGCGAAACACCGGGGAGCTGTTTTTT. The encoded protein is CASSLWGARNTGELFF.

This clonotype was seen ten or more times. V gene TRBV12-3 or TRBV12-4 combines with J gene TRBJ1-2; the D gene is possibly TRBD1 (6 bases). Trimming took off 6 bases at V and 8 bases at J, with 13 bases between the two ends. The CDR3 has 12 residues. CDR3: CASSLRGGGYTF. The CDR3, as DNA: TGTGCCAGCAGCCTACGGGGGGGCGGCTACACCTTC.

The sample holds many counts of this clonotype. The genes are TRBV12-3 or TRBV12-4 and TRBJ2-4; 8 nucleotides line up with TRBD2. Unmatched junction bases numbered 7, after V lost 1 base and J lost 5 bases. The CDR3 extends over 16 amino acids. CDR3 sequence: CASSLGWGLVQNIQYF. DNA for the CDR3: TGTGCCAGCAGTTTAGGTTGGGGACTAGTCCAAAACATTCAGTACTTC.

This rearrangement joins TRBV6-1 to TRBJ1-5; D may be TRBD1 (5 bases). Germline CDR1 MNHNS, CDR2 SASEGT. The CDR3 spans 14 residues. Trimming pared 2 bases from V and 6 bases from J, leaving 11 bases between. CDR3 DNA sequence: TGTGCCAGCAGTGAAAGGATGGGGCCTCAGCCCCAGCATTTT. This gives the protein CASSERMGPQPQHF.

This clonotype has only a few counts. J is TRBJ2-3 and V is TRBV14, with D perhaps TRBD2 (5 bases). The CDR3 consists of 14 residues. Germline-derived CDR1 and CDR2 are SGHDN and FVKESK. V was trimmed by 3 bases and J by 4 bases, leaving 11 bases between them. CDR3 amino acids: CASSHHVRADTQYF. CDR3 nucleotides: TGTGCCAGCAGCCACCATGTGAGGGCAGATACGCAGTATTTT.